The clone carrying this TCR beta chain was seen at least ten times. The data were obtained in a study of blood T cells in healthy people across ages. Trimming at V came to 3 bases and at J to 6 bases, leaving 7 bases not matched to a gene. The CDR3 spans 15 residues. Germline CDR1 MRHNA, CDR2 SNTAGT. Combining a sample-barcoded 5' primer with a J-beta primer mix, a second PCR ran for about 6 to 11 cycles. MiXCR, applied by TCRdb to the 5' RACE reads, yields one record per CDR3 protein. The sample has about 670,000 distinct CDR3 sequences; roughly 43% are singletons. The V gene is TRBV6-4, the J gene TRBJ2-1; 8 nucleotides match TRBD1. Input material: blood. The TCR comes from a man older than 75 in good health. CDR3 nucleotide sequence: TGTGCCAGCAGTGATACAGGGGGAATTAGCAATGAGCAGTTCTTC. This sequence encodes CASSDTGGISNEQFF.